This record covers a single T cell receptor beta chain. Its specificity is not known. This specimen comes from a study of response to subunit inactivated influenza vaccine. Overall study results and limits: Authors suggested each seasonal flu vaccination may recruit only limited numbers of new T cells.

Using its own MiXCR run on the RT-PCR reads, TCRdb lists one record per CDR3 protein. This table holds under 850,000 distinct CDR3 sequences, roughly 20% found once. V was clipped by 6 bases and J by 8 bases, with 16 bases between them. The CDR3 consists of 13 residues. The TCR sequence derives from a man in his fifties or sixties who received an inactivated influenza vaccine. The chain recombines TRBV12-3 or TRBV12-4 with TRBJ1-2, with D possibly matching TRBD1 (6 bases). Sequencing used PBMCs from blood, obtained roughly 5 days after vaccination. The CDR3 loop reads CASSPGTTRGYTF. CDR3 bases: TGTGCCAGCAGCCCTGGGACAACGAGGGGCTACACCTTC.